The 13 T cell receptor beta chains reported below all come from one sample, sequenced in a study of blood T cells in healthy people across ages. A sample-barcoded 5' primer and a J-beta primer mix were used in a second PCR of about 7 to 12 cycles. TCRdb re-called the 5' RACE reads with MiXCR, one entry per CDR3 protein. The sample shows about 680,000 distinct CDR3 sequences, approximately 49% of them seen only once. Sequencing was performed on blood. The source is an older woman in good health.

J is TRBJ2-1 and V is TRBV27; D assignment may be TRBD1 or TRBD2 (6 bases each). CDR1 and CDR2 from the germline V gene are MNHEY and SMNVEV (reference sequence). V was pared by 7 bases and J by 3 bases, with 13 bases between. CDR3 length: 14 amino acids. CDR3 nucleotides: TGTGCCAGCACAGTCGGGGGCTTCTACAATGAGCAGTTCTTC. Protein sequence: CASTVGGFYNEQFF.

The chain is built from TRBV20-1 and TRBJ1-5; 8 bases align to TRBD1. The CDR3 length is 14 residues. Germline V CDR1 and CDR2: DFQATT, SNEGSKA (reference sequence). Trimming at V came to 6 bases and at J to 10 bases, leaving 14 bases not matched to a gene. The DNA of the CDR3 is TGCAGTGCGGCGGACAGGGCCGTTGGGGGCCCCCAGCATTTT. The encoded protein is CSAADRAVGGPQHF.

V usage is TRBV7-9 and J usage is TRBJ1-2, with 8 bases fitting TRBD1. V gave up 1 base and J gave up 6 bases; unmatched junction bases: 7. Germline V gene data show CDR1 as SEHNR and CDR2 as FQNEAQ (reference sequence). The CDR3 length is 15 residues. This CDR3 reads CASSLVIQGADGYTF. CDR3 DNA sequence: TGTGCCAGCAGCTTAGTAATTCAGGGGGCGGATGGCTACACCTTC. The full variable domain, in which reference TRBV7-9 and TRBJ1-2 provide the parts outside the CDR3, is DTGVSQNPRHKITKRGQNVTFRCDPISEHNRLYWYRQTLGQGPEFLTYFQNEAQLEKSRLLSDRFSAERPKGSFSTLEIQRTEQGDSAMYLCASSLVIQGADGYTFGSGTRLTVV.

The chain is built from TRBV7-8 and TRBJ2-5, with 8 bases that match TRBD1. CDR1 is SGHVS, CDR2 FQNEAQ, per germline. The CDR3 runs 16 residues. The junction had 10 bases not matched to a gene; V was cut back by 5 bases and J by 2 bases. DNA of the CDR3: TGTGCCAGCAGCCAAAATGCAGGGACAGGACAAGAGACCCAGTACTTC. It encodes CASSQNAGTGQETQYF.

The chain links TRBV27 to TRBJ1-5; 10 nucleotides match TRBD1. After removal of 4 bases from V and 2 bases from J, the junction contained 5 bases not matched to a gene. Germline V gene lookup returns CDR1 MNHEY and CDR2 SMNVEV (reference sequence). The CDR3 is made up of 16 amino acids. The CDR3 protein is CASSSWGTGGNQPQHF. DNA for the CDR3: TGTGCCAGCAGTTCCTGGGGGACAGGGGGCAATCAGCCCCAGCATTTT.

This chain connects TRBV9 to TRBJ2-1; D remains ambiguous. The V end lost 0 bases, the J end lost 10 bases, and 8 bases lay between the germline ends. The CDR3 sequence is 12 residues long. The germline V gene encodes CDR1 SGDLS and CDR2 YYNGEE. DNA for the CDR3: TGTGCCAGCAGCGTAGGGAGTTGGGAGCAGTTCTTC. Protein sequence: CASSVGSWEQFF.

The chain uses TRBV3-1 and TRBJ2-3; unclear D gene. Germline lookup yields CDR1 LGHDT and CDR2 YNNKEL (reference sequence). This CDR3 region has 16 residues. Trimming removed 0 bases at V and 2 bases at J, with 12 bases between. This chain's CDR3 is CASSQEIAAFTDTQYF. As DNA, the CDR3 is TGTGCCAGCAGCCAAGAAATCGCGGCTTTCACAGATACGCAGTATTTT.

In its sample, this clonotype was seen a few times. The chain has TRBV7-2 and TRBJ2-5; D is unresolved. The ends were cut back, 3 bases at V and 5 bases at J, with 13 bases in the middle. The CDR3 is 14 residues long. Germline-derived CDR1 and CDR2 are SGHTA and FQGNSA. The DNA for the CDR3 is TGTGCCAGCAGCTTCCAAGCCGGGCCCGAGACCCAGTACTTC. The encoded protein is CASSFQAGPETQYF. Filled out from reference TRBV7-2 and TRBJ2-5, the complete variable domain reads GAGVSQSPSNKVTEKGKDVELRCDPISGHTALYWYRQSLGQGLEFLIYFQGNSAPDKSGLPSDRFSAERTGGSVSTLTIQRTQQEDSAVYLCASSFQAGPETQYFGPGTRLLVL.

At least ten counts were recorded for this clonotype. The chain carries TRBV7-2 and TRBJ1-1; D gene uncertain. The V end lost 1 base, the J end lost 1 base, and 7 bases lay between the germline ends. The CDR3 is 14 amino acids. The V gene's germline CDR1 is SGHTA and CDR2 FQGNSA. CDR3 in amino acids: CASSLGQRNTEAFF. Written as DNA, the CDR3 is TGTGCCAGCAGCTTAGGGCAGAGGAACACTGAAGCTTTCTTT.

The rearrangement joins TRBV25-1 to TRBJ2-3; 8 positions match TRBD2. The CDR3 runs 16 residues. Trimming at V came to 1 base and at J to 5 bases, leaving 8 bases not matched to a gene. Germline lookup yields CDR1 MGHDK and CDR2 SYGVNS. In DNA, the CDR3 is TGTGCCAGCAGTGAATTGGCGGGGGGCAGGGGAGATACGCAGTATTTT. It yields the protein CASSELAGGRGDTQYF.

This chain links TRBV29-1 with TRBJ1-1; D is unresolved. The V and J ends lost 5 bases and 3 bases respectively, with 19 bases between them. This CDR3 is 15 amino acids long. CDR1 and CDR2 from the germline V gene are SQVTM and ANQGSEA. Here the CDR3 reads CSVKSSEFGYTEAFF. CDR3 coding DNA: TGCAGCGTTAAATCGTCCGAGTTTGGGTACACTGAAGCTTTCTTT.

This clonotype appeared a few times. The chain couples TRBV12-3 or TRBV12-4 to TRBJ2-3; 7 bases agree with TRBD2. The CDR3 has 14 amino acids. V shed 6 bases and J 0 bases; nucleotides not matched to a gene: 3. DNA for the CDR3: TGTGCCAGCAGCGAAGCGGGGAGCACAGATACGCAGTATTTT. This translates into CASSEAGSTDTQYF.

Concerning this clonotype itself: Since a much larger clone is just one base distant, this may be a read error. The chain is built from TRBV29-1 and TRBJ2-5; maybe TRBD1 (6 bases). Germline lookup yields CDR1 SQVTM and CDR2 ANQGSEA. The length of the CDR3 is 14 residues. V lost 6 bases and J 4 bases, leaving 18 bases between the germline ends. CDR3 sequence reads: CSVTGHGEVETQYF. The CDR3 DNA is TGCAGCGTAACGGGACATGGAGAAGTAGAGACCCAGTACTTC. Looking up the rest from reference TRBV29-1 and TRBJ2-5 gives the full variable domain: SAVISQKPSRDICQRGTSLTIQCQVDSQVTMMFWYRQQPGQSLTLIATANQGSEATYESGFVIDKFPISRPNLTFSTLTVSNMSPEDSSIYLCSVTGHGEVETQYFGPGTRLLVL.